This is a list of T cell receptor beta chains from one sample in a study of blood T cell repertoires in COVID-19. The protocol was immunoSEQ multiplex PCR, while the TCRdb copy is restricted to in-frame clones and leaves out a portion. This sample has around 250,000 clones, with over 75% found just once. The source material was PBMCs or T cells enriched from blood (not recorded which). Source of these receptors: a woman in her 50s who had recovered from COVID-19. Each CDR3 is given with its conserved first and last residue. A D gene is named only where the DNA matches it firmly. Size is omitted from some rows. Given values are once, few, many or a class for expanded clones.

d_call: TRBD2
clone_size: few
j_call: TRBJ2-2
v_call: TRBV5-1
cdr3_aa: CASSLTSGNTGELFF
cdr3_nt: TGCGCCAGCAGCTTGACTAGCGGAAACACCGGGGAGCTGTTTTTT

d_call: TRBD1
clone_size: -
j_call: TRBJ2-1
v_call: TRBV6-5
cdr3_aa: CASSYSTGTVYNEQFF
cdr3_nt: TGTGCCAGCAGTTACTCTACCGGGACAGTTTACAATGAGCAGTTCTTC

d_call: -
clone_size: -
j_call: TRBJ2-1
v_call: TRBV7-2
cdr3_aa: CASSPRRSSYNEQFF
cdr3_nt: TGTGCCAGCAGCCCCAGGCGAAGCTCCTACAATGAGCAGTTCTTC

d_call: TRBD1
clone_size: -
j_call: TRBJ1-6
v_call: TRBV7-9
cdr3_aa: CASSAPVQGAHSPLHF
cdr3_nt: TGTGCCAGCAGCGCCCCAGTTCAGGGGGCCCATTCACCCCTCCACTTT

d_call: TRBD1
clone_size: -
j_call: TRBJ2-7
v_call: TRBV2
cdr3_aa: CASAGQGAYEQYF
cdr3_nt: TGTGCCAGCGCCGGACAGGGGGCCTACGAGCAGTACTTC

d_call: TRBD1
clone_size: -
j_call: TRBJ1-3
v_call: TRBV29-1
cdr3_aa: CSAGTGFGNTIYF
cdr3_nt: TGCAGCGCCGGGACAGGGTTTGGAAACACCATATATTTT

d_call: -
clone_size: -
j_call: TRBJ1-1
v_call: TRBV7-9
cdr3_aa: CASSSGLFGNTEAFF
cdr3_nt: TGTGCCAGCAGCTCAGGGCTATTTGGGAACACTGAAGCTTTCTTT

d_call: -
clone_size: -
j_call: TRBJ1-2
v_call: TRBV5-6
cdr3_aa: CASSLGRASSNYGYTF
cdr3_nt: TGTGCCAGCAGCTTGGGCAGGGCAAGCTCTAACTATGGCTACACCTTC

d_call: -
clone_size: -
j_call: TRBJ2-1
v_call: TRBV7-2
cdr3_aa: CASSFWGGHEQFF
cdr3_nt: TGTGCCAGCAGCTTTTGGGGAGGTCATGAGCAGTTCTTC

d_call: -
clone_size: -
j_call: TRBJ1-2
v_call: TRBV4-1
cdr3_aa: CASTSDGRSFYGYTF
cdr3_nt: TGCGCCAGCACTAGTGATGGCAGATCCTTCTATGGCTACACCTTC

d_call: -
clone_size: -
j_call: TRBJ2-5
v_call: TRBV2
cdr3_aa: CAVGTQETQYF
cdr3_nt: TGTGCCGTCGGTACTCAAGAGACCCAGTACTTC

d_call: TRBD1
clone_size: -
j_call: TRBJ1-6
v_call: TRBV6-5
cdr3_aa: CASSSPDRAHSPLHF
cdr3_nt: TGTGCCAGCAGTTCGCCGGACAGGGCTCATTCACCCCTCCACTTT

d_call: TRBD1
clone_size: -
j_call: TRBJ1-3
v_call: TRBV19
cdr3_aa: CASSTAWTGSGNTIYF
cdr3_nt: TGTGCCAGTAGTACTGCATGGACAGGCTCTGGAAACACCATATATTTT

d_call: -
clone_size: -
j_call: TRBJ2-1
v_call: TRBV19
cdr3_aa: CASSIGTTSYNEQFF
cdr3_nt: TGTGCCAGTAGTATAGGGACAACCTCCTACAATGAGCAGTTCTTC

d_call: TRBD1
clone_size: once
j_call: TRBJ1-5
v_call: TRBV4-1
cdr3_aa: CASSPDRVRNQPQHF
cdr3_nt: TGCGCCAGCAGTCCCGACAGGGTTCGTAATCAGCCCCAGCATTTT

d_call: TRBD1
clone_size: -
j_call: TRBJ1-2
v_call: TRBV6-2/TRBV6-3
cdr3_aa: CASSWTGNANYGYTF
cdr3_nt: TGTGCCAGCAGTTGGACAGGAAACGCTAACTATGGCTACACCTTC